The 13 T cell receptor beta chains given below trace back to one sample, sequenced in a study of T-cell reconstitution after alpha-beta-depleted transplantation in children. Unique molecular identifiers featured in how the TCRbeta library was prepared. TCRdb re-called the PCR reads with MiXCR, one entry per CDR3 protein. The sample records just under 350,000 distinct CDR3 sequences, roughly 16% being singletons. The material sequenced was PBMCs, mostly from graft donor cells, taken 360 days after TCRalphabeta/CD19-depleted stem cell transplant. The receptors originated from a male patient under 10 years old who had a stem cell transplant for acute lymphoblastic leukemia, so the T cells may come from the graft donor.

The table lists this clonotype with a few counts. V gene TRBV10-2 combines with J gene TRBJ2-7, with D uncertain. The V gene lost 6 bases and the J gene lost 3 bases, with 12 bases spanning the gap. Per the germline V gene, CDR1 is WSHSY and CDR2 is SAAADI. The CDR3 is made up of 13 amino acids. CDR3 nucleotides: TGCGCCAGCAGCCCTGGGTGGGGCTACGAGCAGTACTTC. Translated, it gives CASSPGWGYEQYF.

This clonotype was seen many times. The rearrangement uses TRBV6-5 and TRBJ1-6, with D unresolved. CDR1 is MNHEY, CDR2 SVGAGI, per germline. There are 18 residues in the CDR3. V dropped 2 bases and J dropped 4 bases, with 18 bases sitting between them. The CDR3 nucleotides are TGTGCCAGCAGTTACCCCCTCCGGCGGGTTGGGTATAATTCACCCCTCCACTTT. This codes for CASSYPLRRVGYNSPLHF.

This clonotype has more than one count but fewer than ten. The chain uses TRBV6-1 and TRBJ1-1; the D is unclear. The CDR3 length is 13 residues. Deletions cut 5 bases from V and 11 bases from J, with 18 bases between. The germline CDR1 and CDR2 sequences are MNHNS and SASEGT. As DNA, the CDR3 is TGTGCCAGCAGTCCCCGACCGACCCGCGGGGCTTTCTTT. This gives the protein CASSPRPTRGAFF.

This clonotype appeared many times. The chain has TRBV29-1 and TRBJ2-2; tentative D call: TRBD2 (5 bases). Germline lookup yields CDR1 SQVTM and CDR2 ANQGSEA. This CDR3 is built from 13 residues. The V end lost 4 bases, the J end lost 4 bases, and 10 bases lay between the germline ends. The CDR3 region is CSVVVGATGELFF. The DNA for the CDR3 is TGCAGCGTTGTGGTGGGAGCCACCGGGGAGCTGTTTTTT.

The rearrangement uses TRBV7-6 and TRBJ2-7; unclear D gene. The germline V gene has CDR1 SGHVS and CDR2 FNYEAQ. The V gene lost 1 base and the J gene lost 0 bases, with 13 bases spanning the gap. The CDR3 length is 16 residues. This chain's CDR3 is CASSLESSVHSYEQYF. In DNA form, the CDR3 reads TGTGCCAGCAGCTTAGAGAGTTCCGTTCACTCCTACGAGCAGTACTTC.

This sequence joins TRBV20-1 and TRBJ2-4; D is unclear. The length of the CDR3 is 15 residues. V was pared by 7 bases and J by 1 base, with 17 bases between. The germline V gene has CDR1 DFQATT and CDR2 SNEGSKA (reference sequence). The CDR3 DNA sequence: TGCAGTGTCCCAGAATCTCCGGCGGCCAAAAACATTCAGTACTTC. Protein: CSVPESPAAKNIQYF.

This clonotype has more than one count but fewer than ten. The V gene is TRBV4-2, the J gene TRBJ1-3; the D is unclear. The V and J ends lost 1 base and 2 bases respectively, with 9 bases between them. CDR3 length equals 15 residues. CDR1 and CDR2 from the germline V gene are LGHNA and YNFKEQ. The CDR3 sequence: CASSQGWTAGNTIYF. The CDR3 coding sequence is TGTGCCAGCAGCCAAGGCTGGACGGCTGGAAACACCATATATTTT.

The sample holds one count of this clonotype. The V and J genes are TRBV12-3 or TRBV12-4 and TRBJ2-1; D is uncertain. The CDR3 sequence is 14 residues long. Trimming took off 5 bases at V and 6 bases at J, with 14 bases between the two ends. Here the CDR3 DNA reads TGTGCCAGCAGTCCATATGGACGGATCAATGAGCAGTTCTTC. This translates into CASSPYGRINEQFF.

This clonotype was observed a few times. The chain couples TRBV30 to TRBJ2-6, with no clear D. CDR1 is GTSNPN and CDR2 is SVGIG in the germline V gene (reference sequence). Trimming removed 4 bases from V and 1 base from J, with 5 bases in between. The CDR3 consists of 13 residues. CDR3 DNA: TGTGCCTGGACAGCGTCTGGGGCCAACGTCCTGACTTTC. It codes for CAWTASGANVLTF.

The V and J genes are TRBV6-1 and TRBJ2-7; 7 bases are a match to TRBD1. The length of the CDR3 is 14 residues. The V segment lost 6 bases and the J segment 1 base; nucleotides outside the gene matches: 6. CDR1 and CDR2 (germline): MNHNS, SASEGT. CDR3 in DNA: TGTGCCAGCAGCCGTAACAGGGGTTCCTACGAGCAGTACTTC. This translates into CASSRNRGSYEQYF.

This clonotype was counted ten times or more. This chain connects TRBV5-6 to TRBJ2-5; D perhaps matches TRBD2 (6 bases). Trimming stripped 5 bases from V and 0 bases from J, with 11 bases between. The CDR3 consists of 14 residues. Germline V gene data show CDR1 as SGHDT and CDR2 as YYEEEE. DNA for the CDR3: TGTGCCAGCAGTCGGAGGGAGCACCAAGAGACCCAGTACTTC. As protein: CASSRREHQETQYF. Combining the CDR3 with reference TRBV5-6 and TRBJ2-5 gives the whole variable domain DAGVTQSPTHLIKTRGQQVTLRCSPKSGHDTVSWYQQALGQGPQFIFQYYEEEERQRGNFPDRFSGHQFPNYSSELNVNALLLGDSALYLCASSRREHQETQYFGPGTRLLVL.

This clonotype was observed at least ten times. J is TRBJ2-1 and V is TRBV10-3; D assignment may be TRBD1 or TRBD2 (5 bases each). V lost 5 bases, J lost 12 bases, and 17 bases lay in between. The CDR3 has 13 amino acids. Germline CDR1 ENHRY, CDR2 SYGVKD. In DNA, the CDR3 is TGTGCCATCAGTCCCGACTACAGGATGTGGCAGTTCTTC. It codes for CAISPDYRMWQFF.

The CDR3 reads CAISDHSGNRGRDEQFF. Written as DNA, the CDR3 is TGTGCCATCAGTGACCACTCGGGGAACAGGGGGAGGGATGAGCAGTTCTTC. The J gene is TRBJ2-1, the V gene TRBV10-3, with D maybe TRBD1 (8 bases). The CDR3 consists of 17 residues. CDR1 ENHRY and CDR2 SYGVKD come from the germline V gene. The ends were cut back, 3 bases at V and 8 bases at J, with 23 bases in the middle.